This TCR beta chain was identified in a study of blood T cells in healthy people across ages. Study context: Every two T cells gave about one barcoded beta molecule via template switching. Study-level points and caveats: For the donors, CMV status was unknown and possibly confounded expanded clonotype changes. Researchers judged that diversity estimates from one million T cells fell short of true values. Per million T cells, TCR beta diversity dropped about linearly as age rose.

A J-beta primer mix and a sample-barcoded 5' primer were used in a second PCR of roughly 6 to 11 cycles. TCRdb independently ran MiXCR on the 5' RACE reads; one entry per CDR3 protein. The sample shows 710,000 or so distinct CDR3 sequences, about 32% of them seen only once. CDR3 length equals 14 residues. V lost 5 bases to trimming and J lost 1 base, with 9 bases between them. The germline CDR1 and CDR2 sequences are SEHNR and FQNEAQ (reference sequence). As for this clonotype: Antigen unknown.

The specimen was blood. This chain links TRBV7-9 with TRBJ1-3; D remains ambiguous. This TCR was sampled from a woman aged 80 or over in good health. CDR3 protein: CASSRDRSGNTIYF. CDR3 in DNA: TGTGCCAGCAGCCGGGATAGGTCTGGAAACACCATATATTTT.